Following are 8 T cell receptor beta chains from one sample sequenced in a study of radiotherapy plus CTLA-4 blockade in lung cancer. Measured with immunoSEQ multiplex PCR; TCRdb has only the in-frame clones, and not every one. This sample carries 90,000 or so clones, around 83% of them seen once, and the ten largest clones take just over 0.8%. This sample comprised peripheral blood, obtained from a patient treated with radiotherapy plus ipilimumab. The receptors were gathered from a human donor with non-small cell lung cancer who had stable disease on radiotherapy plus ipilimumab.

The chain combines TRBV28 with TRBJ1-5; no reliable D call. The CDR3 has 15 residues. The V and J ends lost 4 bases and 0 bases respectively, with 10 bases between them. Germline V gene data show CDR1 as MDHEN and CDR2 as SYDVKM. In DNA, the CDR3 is TGTGCCAGCAGTTCCCCTGAAGGTAGCAATCAGCCCCAGCATTTT. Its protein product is CASSSPEGSNQPQHF.

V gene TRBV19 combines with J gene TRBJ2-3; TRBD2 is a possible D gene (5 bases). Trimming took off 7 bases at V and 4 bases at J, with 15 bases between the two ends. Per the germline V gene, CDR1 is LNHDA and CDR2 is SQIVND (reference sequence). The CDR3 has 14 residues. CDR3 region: CASKSRGGADTQYF. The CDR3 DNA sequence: TGTGCCAGTAAGAGTCGGGGTGGGGCAGATACGCAGTATTTT.

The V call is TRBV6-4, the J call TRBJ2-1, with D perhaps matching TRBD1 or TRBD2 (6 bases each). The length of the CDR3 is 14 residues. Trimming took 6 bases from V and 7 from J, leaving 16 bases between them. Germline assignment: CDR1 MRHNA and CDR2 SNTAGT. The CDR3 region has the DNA TGTGCCAGCAGAAGGGGGGCTTTGAAAAATGAGCAGTTCTTC. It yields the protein CASRRGALKNEQFF.

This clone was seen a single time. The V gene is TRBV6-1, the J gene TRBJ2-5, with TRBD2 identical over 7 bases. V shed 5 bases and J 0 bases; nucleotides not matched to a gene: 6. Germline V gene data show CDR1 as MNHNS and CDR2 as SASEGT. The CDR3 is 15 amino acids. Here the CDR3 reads CASSLGGVYQETQYF. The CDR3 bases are TGTGCCAGCAGTCTGGGAGGGGTGTACCAAGAGACCCAGTACTTC.

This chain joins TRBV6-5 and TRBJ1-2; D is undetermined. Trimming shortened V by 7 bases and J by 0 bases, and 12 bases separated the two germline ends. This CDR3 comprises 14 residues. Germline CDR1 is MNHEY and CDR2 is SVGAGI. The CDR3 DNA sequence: TGTGCCAGCAACAAAGAAAACTCTAACTATGGCTACACCTTC. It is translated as CASNKENSNYGYTF.

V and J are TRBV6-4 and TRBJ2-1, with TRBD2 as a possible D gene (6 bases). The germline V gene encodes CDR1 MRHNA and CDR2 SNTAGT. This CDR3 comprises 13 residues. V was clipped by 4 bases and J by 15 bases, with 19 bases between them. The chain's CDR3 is CASSAQAGTTRFF. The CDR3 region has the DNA TGTGCCAGCAGTGCCCAGGCGGGAACGACAAGGTTCTTC.

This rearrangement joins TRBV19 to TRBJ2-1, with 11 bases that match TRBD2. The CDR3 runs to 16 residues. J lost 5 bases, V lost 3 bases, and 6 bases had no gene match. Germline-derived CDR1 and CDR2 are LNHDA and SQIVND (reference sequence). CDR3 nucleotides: TGTGCCAGTAGTATGTTGACTAGCGGGGTGGACAATGAGCAGTTCTTC. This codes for CASSMLTSGVDNEQFF.

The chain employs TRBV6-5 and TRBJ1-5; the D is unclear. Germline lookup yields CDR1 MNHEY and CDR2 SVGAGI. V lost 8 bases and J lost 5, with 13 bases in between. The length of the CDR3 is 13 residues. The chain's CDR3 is CASHAGVHQPQHF. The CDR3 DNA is TGTGCCAGCCATGCCGGGGTCCATCAGCCCCAGCATTTT.